This is a list of T cell receptor beta chains from one sample in a study of molecular identifiers for immune sequencing clone quantification. TCRdb re-called the PCR reads through MiXCR, storing one row per CDR3 protein. The sample includes about 510,000 distinct CDR3 sequences, roughly 23% of them seen just once. Sequences were obtained from naive CD8+ T cells from blood, with Jurkat cell RNA spiked in. The receptors stem from a human donor in good health. Some libraries in this study had Jurkat cell RNA spiked in. Each CDR3 is given with its conserved first and last residue. D genes are given only for firm matches. Some rows mark clone size as missing; the rest say once, few, many or name a class of expanded clone.

many	TRBJ2-3	TRBV9	.	TGTGCCAGCAGCGTAGACTCAGATACGCAGTATTTT	CASSVDSDTQYF
many	TRBJ2-1	TRBV24-1	TRBD2	TGTGCCACCAGTGATCAGGTGACTAGCGGGATCGCAATGAAGCAGTTCTTC	CATSDQVTSGIAMKQFF
many	TRBJ1-1	TRBV12-5	TRBD1	TGTGCTAGTGGTTTGAGTGGGACAGGGAGGGACACTGAAGCTTTCTTT	CASGLSGTGRDTEAFF
few	TRBJ1-5	TRBV27	.	TGTGCCAGCAGTTTATCTTCAGGGACGCAATGGCCCCAGCATTTT	CASSLSSGTQWPQHF
few	TRBJ2-5	TRBV6-2/TRBV6-3	.	TGTGCCAGCAGTTACCCCCGGGGGACAGAGGGGGTGGGGACCCAGTACTTC	CASSYPRGTEGVGTQYF
many	TRBJ2-4	TRBV5-8	.	TGTGCCAGCAGCGGGACTTATCCCGTCTTC	CASSGTYPVF
many	TRBJ1-5	TRBV19	.	TGTGCCAGTACCCCCAGCGGTCAGCCCCAGCATTTT	CASTPSGQPQHF
many	TRBJ2-7	TRBV11-2	TRBD1	TGTGCCAGCAGCCTGGACAGGGACGAGCAGTACTTC	CASSLDRDEQYF
.	TRBJ2-3	TRBV30	TRBD2	TGTGCCTGGGATACTAGCGGGGGGGCCGGAGATACGCAGTATTTT	CAWDTSGGAGDTQYF
.	TRBJ2-1	TRBV7-9	TRBD1	TGTGCCAGCAGCTTAGTAGGACAGGGATACAATGAGCAGTTCTTC	CASSLVGQGYNEQFF
many	TRBJ2-1	TRBV29-1	TRBD2	TGCAGCGTTGGGACTAGCGGGGGGGCCTACGATCTGTTCTTC	CSVGTSGGAYDLFF
.	TRBJ2-7	TRBV3-1	.	TGTGCCAGCAGCCCCAGAGGGAAAGGCTACGAGCAGTACTTC	CASSPRGKGYEQYF
many	TRBJ1-4	TRBV7-9	TRBD1	TGTGCCAGCAGCTCGGACAGGGAATTAAGCGAAAAACTGTTTTTT	CASSSDRELSEKLFF
.	TRBJ2-5	TRBV4-3	.	TGCGCCAGCAGCCAAGAACGGGGGAGCGGAGAGACCCAGTACTTC	CASSQERGSGETQYF
few	TRBJ2-5	TRBV21-1	.	TGTGCCAGCACCCCGGAGCAGGGGATTGGGGAGACCCAGTACTTC	CASTPEQGIGETQYF
many	TRBJ2-3	TRBV20-1	.	TGCAGTGCTAGAATAGGCAGGGCTCATTCGCAGTATTTT	CSARIGRAHSQYF
.	TRBJ1-5	TRBV10-3	.	TGTGCCATCAGTGAACCTGAGCATAGCAATCAGCCCCAGCATTTT	CAISEPEHSNQPQHF
.	TRBJ2-5	TRBV9	.	TGTGCCAGCAGCGTAGACGGTCTGGGGACCCAGTACTTC	CASSVDGLGTQYF
many	TRBJ1-5	TRBV4-1	TRBD1	TGCGCCAGCAGCCACTGGGACAGAGGCAATCAGCCCCAGCATTTT	CASSHWDRGNQPQHF
many	TRBJ1-1	TRBV14	.	TGTGCCAGCAGCCAGGCCAGTCGCCGCACTGAAGCTTTCTTT	CASSQASRRTEAFF
few	TRBJ2-7	TRBV7-9	.	TGTGCCAGCAGCATACCTTCCGGGGCTGGGCAGGGAAATTACGAGCAGTACTTC	CASSIPSGAGQGNYEQYF
.	TRBJ1-5	TRBV5-3	.	TGTGCCGGCAGTCCAGCATGGGGTGATCAGCCCCAGCATTTT	CAGSPAWGDQPQHF
few	TRBJ1-1	TRBV4-1	TRBD1	TGCGCCAGCAGCCAGATGGGACAGATCATGAACACTGAAGCTTTCTTT	CASSQMGQIMNTEAFF
few	TRBJ2-7	TRBV4-1	.	TGCGCCAGCAGTCACCAGGGATCCGAGCAGTACTTC	CASSHQGSEQYF
.	TRBJ1-2	TRBV20-1	TRBD1	TGCAGTGCTAGAGGACAGGGGGTTGACTATGGCTACACCTTC	CSARGQGVDYGYTF
.	TRBJ1-6	TRBV28	.	TGTGCCAGCAGTTTACAGGTTAATTCACCCCTCCACTTT	CASSLQVNSPLHF
.	TRBJ2-1	TRBV5-1	TRBD2	TGCGCCAGCAACCCCGGGACTAACGACAATGAGCAGTTCTTC	CASNPGTNDNEQFF
few	TRBJ2-7	TRBV27	TRBD1	TGTGCCAGCAGTCCGGACAGGGGTGCCGAGCAGTACTTC	CASSPDRGAEQYF
.	TRBJ2-3	TRBV9	.	TGTGCCAGCAGCGTAGCGTTTGAAGATACGCAGTATTTT	CASSVAFEDTQYF
many	TRBJ2-3	TRBV2	TRBD2	TGTGCCAGCAGTGATGGGCTAGCGGGAGGCGATACGCAGTATTTT	CASSDGLAGGDTQYF
.	TRBJ2-1	TRBV5-5	.	TGTGCCAGCAGCTTTGCACTAAGCAATGAGCAGTTCTTC	CASSFALSNEQFF
.	TRBJ2-1	TRBV27	TRBD2	TGTGCCAGCAGTTTATCGTCTACTAGCGCGTACAATGAGCAGTTCTTC	CASSLSSTSAYNEQFF
few	TRBJ2-7	TRBV19	.	TGTGCCAGTAGTACTGGACATCCTACTGACCACGAGCAGTACTTC	CASSTGHPTDHEQYF
few	TRBJ2-1	TRBV20-1	TRBD2	TGCAGTGCTAGAGTAAAGCGGGAGGGCCTGAATGAGCAGTTCTTC	CSARVKREGLNEQFF
.	TRBJ2-3	TRBV19	TRBD1	TGTGCCAGTAGTCCGGGACAGGGGCCCACAGATACGCAGTATTTT	CASSPGQGPTDTQYF
.	TRBJ2-1	TRBV18	.	TGTGCCAGCTCACCAGACAGGAATGAGCAGTTCTTC	CASSPDRNEQFF
.	TRBJ1-1	TRBV20-1	.	TGCAGTGCTAATTCCCCGACAGCCATGAACACTGAAGCTTTGTTT	CSANSPTAMNTEALF
.	TRBJ2-1	TRBV6-2/TRBV6-3	TRBD2	TGTGCCAGCAGTTACTCGAAACTAGCGGGAGTTCAGGATGAGCAGTTCTTC	CASSYSKLAGVQDEQFF